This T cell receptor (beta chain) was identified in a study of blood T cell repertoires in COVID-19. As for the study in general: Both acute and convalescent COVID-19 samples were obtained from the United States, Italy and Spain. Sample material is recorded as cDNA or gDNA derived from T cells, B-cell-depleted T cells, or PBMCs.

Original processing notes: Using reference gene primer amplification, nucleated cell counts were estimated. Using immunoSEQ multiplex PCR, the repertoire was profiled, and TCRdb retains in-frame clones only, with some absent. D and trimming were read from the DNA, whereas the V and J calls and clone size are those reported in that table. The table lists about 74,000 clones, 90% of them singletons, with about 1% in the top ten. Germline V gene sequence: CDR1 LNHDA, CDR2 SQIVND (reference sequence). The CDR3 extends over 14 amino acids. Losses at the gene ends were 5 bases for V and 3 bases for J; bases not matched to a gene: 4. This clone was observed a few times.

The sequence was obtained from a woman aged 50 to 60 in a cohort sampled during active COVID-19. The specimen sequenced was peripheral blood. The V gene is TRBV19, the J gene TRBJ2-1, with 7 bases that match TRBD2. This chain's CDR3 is CASSLWEGYNEQFF. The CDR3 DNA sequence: TGTGCCAGTAGTCTGTGGGAGGGCTACAATGAGCAGTTCTTC.